The rows below give T cell receptor beta chains drawn from one sample of a study of T-cell memory formation after mild COVID-19. Each CDR3 protein is one row after TCRdb ran MiXCR on the 5' RACE reads. The profile shows over 10,000 distinct CDR3 sequences, about 16% of them singletons. The sample comprised PBMCs or a T cell subset sorted from them (not recorded which). The origin of the receptors is a man younger than 35 who had mild COVID-19 (a few samples of this study predate the infection). Cell type and time point are not known. The CDR3 runs from the conserved cysteine through the conserved F or W. The D gene is left open where the match is weak. Clone size is stated in some rows and not others, as once, few, many or a class when expanded.

TRBV20-1	TRBJ2-3	once	.	TGCAGTGCTAGTCGACGGGAGCAAGGCACAGATACGCAGTATTTT	CSASRREQGTDTQYF
TRBV12-3/TRBV12-4	TRBJ2-3	many	.	TGTGCCAGCAGTCCGGGGTGGAATACGCAGTATTTT	CASSPGWNTQYF
TRBV29-1	TRBJ1-1	many	.	TGCAGCGTTGAGCGTCAGGCTTTTGAAGCTTTCTTT	CSVERQAFEAFF
TRBV19	TRBJ2-7	few	TRBD1	TGTGCCAGTAGTATGGACTCCGGGACAGGAATCTCCTACGAGCAGTACTTC	CASSMDSGTGISYEQYF
TRBV5-1	TRBJ1-1	medium-sized	.	TGCGCCAGCAGGCTAGCTACTGAAGCTTTCTTT	CASRLATEAFF
TRBV4-3	TRBJ2-1	.	.	TGCGCCAGCAGCCTGGACAATGAGCAGTTCTTC	CASSLDNEQFF
TRBV9	TRBJ2-7	once	.	TGTGCCAGCAGCGTAGGCGGGGCCCCCAACGAGCAGTACTTC	CASSVGGAPNEQYF
TRBV5-1	TRBJ2-3	.	TRBD2	TGCGCCAGCTGGACTAGCGGGGTAAGAGATACGCAGTATTTT	CASWTSGVRDTQYF
TRBV2	TRBJ2-5	many	.	TGTGCCAGCAGTGGCTTTGGCGAGACCCAGTACTTC	CASSGFGETQYF
TRBV29-1	TRBJ2-1	.	.	TGCAGCGAGACTGGCTCGTGGGGAGGCACCTACAATGAGCAGTTCTTC	CSETGSWGGTYNEQFF
TRBV29-1	TRBJ2-1	many	.	TGCAGCGTCGAATCACGCGGGGCAGGCTACAATGAGCAGTTCTTC	CSVESRGAGYNEQFF
TRBV18	TRBJ2-1	.	.	TGTGCCAGCTCACCTCAGACCGGGACGGATCCCTACAATGAGCAGTTCTTC	CASSPQTGTDPYNEQFF
TRBV5-4	TRBJ1-1	many	.	TGTGCCAGCAGCTTCTACGTTTTCGGGAACACTGAAGCTTTCTTT	CASSFYVFGNTEAFF
TRBV4-3	TRBJ1-6	.	.	TGCGCCAGCAGCCCGCTTCACACCGGCTCACCCCTCCACTTT	CASSPLHTGSPLHF
TRBV6-6	TRBJ2-1	many	TRBD2	TGTGCCAGCAGTTACGTTCTGGCGGGGGGTGATGAGCAGTTCTTC	CASSYVLAGGDEQFF
TRBV18	TRBJ1-1	many	.	TGTGCCAGCTCACCATTAACAGGGCGCGGCACTGAAGCTTTCTTT	CASSPLTGRGTEAFF
TRBV13	TRBJ1-1	few	TRBD1	TGTGCCAGCAGCGGCGAGGGGGCCCGGAACACTGAAGCTTTCTTT	CASSGEGARNTEAFF
TRBV5-1	TRBJ1-1	many	TRBD1	TGCGCCAGCAGCTTTAGGGGGCTGAACACTGAAGCTTTCTTT	CASSFRGLNTEAFF
TRBV9	TRBJ2-5	many	TRBD2	TGTGCCAGCAGCGTAGGGGTCCTAGCGGGGGGATCCCAAGAGACCCAGTACTTC	CASSVGVLAGGSQETQYF
TRBV7-2	TRBJ2-5	.	.	TGTGCCAGCAGCTTACCCCACCACAGACAAGAGACCCAGTACTTC	CASSLPHHRQETQYF
TRBV18	TRBJ1-6	few	TRBD1	TGTGCCAGCTCACCAACAGGGGATAATTCACCCCTCCACTTT	CASSPTGDNSPLHF
TRBV12-3/TRBV12-4	TRBJ2-3	few	.	TGTGCCAGCAGTCCCAGGGGGGCCCGGGGCACAGATACGCAGTATTTT	CASSPRGARGTDTQYF
TRBV2	TRBJ2-7	.	.	TGTGCCAGCAGTGAAGATGGACCGGGCTACGAGCAGTACTTC	CASSEDGPGYEQYF
TRBV15	TRBJ1-3	.	TRBD1	TGTGCCACCAGCAGAGAGGGGCCAGGGGGAGAAAACACCATATATTTT	CATSREGPGGENTIYF
TRBV5-1	TRBJ2-7	many	TRBD1	TGCGCCAGCAGCCTACCGGGACAGGTCTACGAGCAGTACTTC	CASSLPGQVYEQYF
TRBV6-5	TRBJ2-3	.	.	TGTGCCAGCAGGGGAACTCACGAGACGCCTCGCGATACGCAGTATTTT	CASRGTHETPRDTQYF
TRBV7-9	TRBJ2-3	few	.	TGTGCCAGCAGTTTTACACCAGATACGCAGTATTTT	CASSFTPDTQYF
TRBV10-3	TRBJ2-1	.	.	TGTGCCATCAGTGTGGGGATCACCTACAATGAGCAGTTCTTC	CAISVGITYNEQFF
TRBV25-1	TRBJ2-1	many	TRBD2	TGTGCCAGCAGTGAATGGGGCATGGGACTAGCGGGGGGGCACTCCTACAATGAGCAGTTCTTC	CASSEWGMGLAGGHSYNEQFF
TRBV6-5	TRBJ1-6	many	.	TGTGCCAGCAGTTACTCCCTTCAAGGGGGGTTTACGGATTCACCCCTCCACTTT	CASSYSLQGGFTDSPLHF
TRBV25-1	TRBJ1-6	.	.	TGTGCCAGCAGTGGTGCGGGAATGTCCTATAATTCACCCCTCCACTTT	CASSGAGMSYNSPLHF
TRBV7-9	TRBJ1-1	.	.	TGTGCCAGCGAGGGGATGAACACTGAAGCTTTCTTT	CASEGMNTEAFF
TRBV24-1	TRBJ2-5	many	.	TGTGCCACCAGTGATTTGAGGCAGGAGCTCCGGACCCAGTACTTC	CATSDLRQELRTQYF
TRBV6-2/TRBV6-3	TRBJ1-1	many	TRBD1	TGTGCCAGCAGTTCGACCGGGACAGGGGGCCCCGCTGAAGCTTTCTTT	CASSSTGTGGPAEAFF
TRBV12-3/TRBV12-4	TRBJ1-2	many	.	TGTGCCAGCAGCTCCGACAGGAAACCCTCCTATGGCTACACCTTC	CASSSDRKPSYGYTF
TRBV20-1	TRBJ2-4	many	.	TGCAGTGCTAGTTCCGGGACAGAAACCTGGGAGGGAAACATTCAGTACTTC	CSASSGTETWEGNIQYF
TRBV3-1	TRBJ1-2	.	.	TGTGCCAGCAGCCGGGCCGAGGGCGGCTACACCTTC	CASSRAEGGYTF
TRBV4-1	TRBJ1-5	.	.	TGCGCCAGCAGCCAGACCCCGACAGCCGTGAAGGGGCAGCCCCAGCATTTT	CASSQTPTAVKGQPQHF
TRBV20-1	TRBJ2-3	many	TRBD2	TGCAGTGCAGGGACTAGCTCCGATACGCAGTATTTT	CSAGTSSDTQYF
TRBV4-1	TRBJ1-4	.	.	TGCGCCAGCAGCCGCGCGGGGAGTGAAAAACTGTTTTTT	CASSRAGSEKLFF
TRBV2	TRBJ1-2	many	.	TGTGCCAGCAGTGACTGGTATGGCTACACCTTC	CASSDWYGYTF
TRBV19	TRBJ1-2	few	.	TGTGCCAGTAGTCCTGACTGGCTCTATGGCTACACCTTC	CASSPDWLYGYTF
TRBV18	TRBJ2-5	few	.	TGTGCCAGCTCACCCGGGGAACAAGAGACCCAGTACTTC	CASSPGEQETQYF
TRBV6-2/TRBV6-3	TRBJ1-5	.	.	TGTGCCAGCAGGATGCCTCAGCATAGCAATCAGCCCCAGCATTTT	CASRMPQHSNQPQHF
TRBV18	TRBJ1-2	.	TRBD1	TGTGCCAGCTCACCATCCCCCGGGACAGGAGGGCCTTTCTATGGCTACACCTTC	CASSPSPGTGGPFYGYTF
TRBV4-1	TRBJ2-1	many	.	TGCGCCAGCAGCCAAGAGTCATGGAGTGAGCAGTTCTTC	CASSQESWSEQFF
TRBV7-3	TRBJ2-2	few	.	TGTGCCAGCAGCTCTTTTTCAGGGGCCACCGGGGAGCTGTTTTTT	CASSSFSGATGELFF
TRBV5-5	TRBJ2-1	.	TRBD1	TGTGCCAGCAGCTTCCGGATTGGACAGGGGATTCTCAGCTCCTACAATGAGCAGTTCTTC	CASSFRIGQGILSSYNEQFF
TRBV3-1	TRBJ2-1	many	TRBD2	TGTGCCAGCAGCCATAGCTGGGCGGTCCGGGCTAGCGGGGCGTACAATGAGCAGTTCTTC	CASSHSWAVRASGAYNEQFF
TRBV7-2	TRBJ2-7	few	.	TGTGCCAGCAGACCCGGGTGGGGGAGTCGTTACGAGCAGTACTTC	CASRPGWGSRYEQYF
TRBV12-3/TRBV12-4	TRBJ2-1	many	.	TGTGCCAGCAATCAACGGGCGAAAATCTCCTACAATGAGCAGTTCTTC	CASNQRAKISYNEQFF
TRBV7-9	TRBJ2-1	many	TRBD1	TGTGCCAGCAGCTCCTCAGGGGGCCTCTACAATGAGCAGTTCTTC	CASSSSGGLYNEQFF
TRBV6-2/TRBV6-3	TRBJ2-2	.	.	TGTGCCAGCAGTTACGGGCGTCCCGGGCTGAACACCGGGGAGCTGTTTTTT	CASSYGRPGLNTGELFF
TRBV5-1	TRBJ2-1	.	.	TGCGCCAGCAGCTTGAACCCGGCGGAGCAGTTCTTC	CASSLNPAEQFF
TRBV4-1	TRBJ1-2	few	.	TGCGCCAGCAGCCAAGTGGAGGGGGTAGTCTATGGCTACACCTTC	CASSQVEGVVYGYTF
TRBV7-2	TRBJ1-5	.	.	TGTGCCAGCAGCCCGGGGTACAGGCTCCACCAGCCCCAGCATTTT	CASSPGYRLHQPQHF
TRBV7-9	TRBJ2-7	.	.	TGTGCCAGCAGCTTAGCGTCCCCCGAGCAGTACTTC	CASSLASPEQYF